This TCR beta chain was recorded in a study of blood T cell repertoires in COVID-19. Background on the study: Donors in the United States, Italy and Spain gave samples during acute or convalescent COVID-19. PBMCs, B-cell-depleted T cells, or T cells provided the cDNA or gDNA that made up the material.

Authors' data handling: Nucleated cell number was recorded as an estimate derived from reference gene primer amplification. The protocol was immunoSEQ multiplex PCR, while the TCRdb copy is restricted to in-frame clones and leaves out a portion. V, J and clone size are taken as reported in that table, and D and trimming were inferred from the DNA itself. The sample records 250,000 to 350,000 clones, around four fifths being singletons. What was sequenced was peripheral blood. The sequence derives from a woman aged 45 to 65 with acute or convalescent COVID-19.

CDR3 protein: CASNQGRNYGYTF. CDR3 coding DNA: TGTGCCAGCAATCAGGGGCGGAACTATGGCTACACCTTC. This sequence joins TRBV6-5 and TRBJ1-2; a possible D gene is TRBD1 (6 bases). Trimming removed 7 bases at V and 2 bases at J, with 11 bases between. Germline V lookup: CDR1 MNHEY, CDR2 SVGAGI. This CDR3 is built from 13 residues.